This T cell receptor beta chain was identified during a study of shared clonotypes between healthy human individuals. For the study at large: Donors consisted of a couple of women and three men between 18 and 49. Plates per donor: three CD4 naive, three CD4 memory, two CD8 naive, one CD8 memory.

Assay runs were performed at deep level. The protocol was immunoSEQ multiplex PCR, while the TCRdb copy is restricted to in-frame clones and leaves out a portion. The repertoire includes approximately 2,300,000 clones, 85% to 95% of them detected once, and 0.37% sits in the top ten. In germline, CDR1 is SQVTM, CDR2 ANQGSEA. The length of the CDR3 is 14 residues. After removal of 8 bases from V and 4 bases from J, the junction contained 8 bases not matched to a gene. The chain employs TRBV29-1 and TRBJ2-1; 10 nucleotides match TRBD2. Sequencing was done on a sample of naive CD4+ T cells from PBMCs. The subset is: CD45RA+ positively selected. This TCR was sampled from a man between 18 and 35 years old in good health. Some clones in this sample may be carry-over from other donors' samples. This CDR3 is CSSAGLAKYNEQFF. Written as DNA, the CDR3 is TGCAGCTCTGCGGGACTAGCGAAATACAATGAGCAGTTCTTC.